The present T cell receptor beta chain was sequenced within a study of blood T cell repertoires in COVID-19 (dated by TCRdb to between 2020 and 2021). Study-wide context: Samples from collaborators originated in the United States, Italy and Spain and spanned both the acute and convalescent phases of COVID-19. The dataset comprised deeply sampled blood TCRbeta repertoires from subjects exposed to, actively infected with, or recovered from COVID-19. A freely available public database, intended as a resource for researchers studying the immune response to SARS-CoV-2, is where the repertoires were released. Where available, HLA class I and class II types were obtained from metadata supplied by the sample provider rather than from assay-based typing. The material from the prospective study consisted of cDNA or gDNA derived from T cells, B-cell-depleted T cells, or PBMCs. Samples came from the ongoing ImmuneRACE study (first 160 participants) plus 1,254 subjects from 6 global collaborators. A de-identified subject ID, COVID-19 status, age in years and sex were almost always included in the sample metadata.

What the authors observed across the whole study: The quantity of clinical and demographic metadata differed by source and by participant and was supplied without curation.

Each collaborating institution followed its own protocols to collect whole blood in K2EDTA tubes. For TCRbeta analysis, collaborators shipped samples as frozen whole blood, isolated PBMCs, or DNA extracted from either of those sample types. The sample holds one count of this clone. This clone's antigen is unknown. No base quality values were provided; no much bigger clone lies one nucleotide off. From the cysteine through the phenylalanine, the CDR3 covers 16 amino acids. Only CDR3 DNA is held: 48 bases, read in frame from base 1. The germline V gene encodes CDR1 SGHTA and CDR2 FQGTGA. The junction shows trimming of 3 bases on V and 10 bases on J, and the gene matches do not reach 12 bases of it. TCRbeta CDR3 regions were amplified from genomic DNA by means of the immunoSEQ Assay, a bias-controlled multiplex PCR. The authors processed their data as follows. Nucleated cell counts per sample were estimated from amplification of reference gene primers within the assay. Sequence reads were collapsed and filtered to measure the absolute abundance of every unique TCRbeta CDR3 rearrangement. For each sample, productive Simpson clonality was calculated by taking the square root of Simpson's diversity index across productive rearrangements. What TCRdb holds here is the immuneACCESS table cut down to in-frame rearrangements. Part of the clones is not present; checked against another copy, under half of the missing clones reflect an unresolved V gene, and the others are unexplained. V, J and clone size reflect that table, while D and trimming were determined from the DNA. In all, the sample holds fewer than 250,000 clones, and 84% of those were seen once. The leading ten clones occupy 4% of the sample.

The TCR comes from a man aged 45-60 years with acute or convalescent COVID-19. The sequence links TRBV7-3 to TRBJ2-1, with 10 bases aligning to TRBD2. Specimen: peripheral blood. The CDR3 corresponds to CASSFNFGLAADEQFF. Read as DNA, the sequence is TGTGCCAGCAGCTTTAATTTCGGACTAGCGGCAGACGAGCAGTTCTTC.